This TCR beta chain originates from a study of T cell responses to AZD1222 COVID-19 vaccine. Study outcomes and limitations: Unmutated variant regions are reportedly targeted by nearly half of spike-specific TCRs. Among AZD1222 vaccinees, only six were seropositive at baseline. Donors, mostly white British, included more females; clonal diversity was possibly underestimated.

With V trimmed by 3 bases and J by 4 bases, 2 bases remained unmatched. The germline gives CDR1 MGHRA, CDR2 YSYEKL. There are 15 residues in the CDR3. TCRdb's table, derived via immunoSEQ multiplex PCR, lists solely in-frame clones and lacks some. The data hold 25,000 to 35,000 clones, with roughly nine tenths observed a single time. Points on this clone: Its antigen remains unidentified.

The sequence derives from an adult in good health. The sequencing used peripheral blood, collected on day 0 of AZD1222 vaccination. The chain employs TRBV4-1 and TRBJ2-1, with TRBD2 identical over 11 bases. The CDR3 here is CASSQTSGAYNEQFF. DNA of the CDR3: TGCGCCAGCAGCCAGACTAGCGGGGCGTACAATGAGCAGTTCTTC.